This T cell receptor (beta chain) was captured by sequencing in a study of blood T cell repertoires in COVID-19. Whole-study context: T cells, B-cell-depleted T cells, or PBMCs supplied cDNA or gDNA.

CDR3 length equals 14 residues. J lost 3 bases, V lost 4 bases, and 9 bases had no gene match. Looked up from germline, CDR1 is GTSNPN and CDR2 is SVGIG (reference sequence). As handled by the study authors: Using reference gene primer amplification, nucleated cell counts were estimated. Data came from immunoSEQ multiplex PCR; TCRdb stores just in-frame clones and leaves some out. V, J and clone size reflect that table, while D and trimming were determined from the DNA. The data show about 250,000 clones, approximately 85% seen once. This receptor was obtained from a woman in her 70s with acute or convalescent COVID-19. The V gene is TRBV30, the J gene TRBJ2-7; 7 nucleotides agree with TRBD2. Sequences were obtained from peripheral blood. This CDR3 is CAWTTGEGHYEQYF. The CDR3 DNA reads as TGTGCCTGGACCACTGGGGAGGGCCACTACGAGCAGTACTTC.